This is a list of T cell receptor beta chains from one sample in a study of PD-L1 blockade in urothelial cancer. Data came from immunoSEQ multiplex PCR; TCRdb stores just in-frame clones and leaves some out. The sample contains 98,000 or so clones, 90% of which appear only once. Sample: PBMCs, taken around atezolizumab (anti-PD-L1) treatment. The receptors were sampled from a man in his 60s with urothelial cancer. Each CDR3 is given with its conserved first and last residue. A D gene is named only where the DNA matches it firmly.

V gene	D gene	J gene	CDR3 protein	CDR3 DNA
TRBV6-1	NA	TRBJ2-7	CASRDLGGGVYEQYF	TGTGCCAGCAGGGATTTAGGGGGCGGGGTCTACGAGCAGTACTTC
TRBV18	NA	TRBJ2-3	CASSLDSLQYF	TGTGCCAGCTCCCTCGACTCCTTGCAGTATTTT
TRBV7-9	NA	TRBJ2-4	CASSLAGGIAKNIQYF	TGTGCCAGCAGCTTAGCAGGGGGTATAGCCAAAAACATTCAGTACTTC
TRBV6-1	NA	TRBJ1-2	CASSTGYGYTF	TGTGCCAGCAGTACAGGGTATGGCTACACCTTC
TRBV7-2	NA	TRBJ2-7	CASSLGLGAVSSYEQYF	TGTGCCAGCAGCTTAGGGCTAGGCGCGGTAAGCTCCTACGAGCAGTACTTC
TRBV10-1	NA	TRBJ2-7	CASSAGGHSYEQYF	TGCGCCAGCAGTGCGGGGGGCCACTCCTACGAGCAGTACTTC
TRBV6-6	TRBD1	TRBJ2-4	CASRAGTGGNIQYF	TGTGCCAGCAGGGCCGGGACAGGGGGGAACATTCAGTACTTC
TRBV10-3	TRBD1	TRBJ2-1	CAIRPGTDLRNEQFF	TGTGCCATCAGGCCCGGGACAGACCTTAGGAATGAGCAGTTCTTC
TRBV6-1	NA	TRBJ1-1	CASSEPGKNTEAFF	TGTGCCAGCAGTGAACCGGGAAAGAACACTGAAGCTTTCTTT
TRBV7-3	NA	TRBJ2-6	CASGTAGANVLTF	TGTGCCAGCGGTACAGCTGGGGCCAACGTCCTGACTTTC
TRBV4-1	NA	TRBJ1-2	CASSQDQTANYGYTF	TGCGCCAGCAGCCAAGATCAGACAGCTAACTATGGCTACACCTTC